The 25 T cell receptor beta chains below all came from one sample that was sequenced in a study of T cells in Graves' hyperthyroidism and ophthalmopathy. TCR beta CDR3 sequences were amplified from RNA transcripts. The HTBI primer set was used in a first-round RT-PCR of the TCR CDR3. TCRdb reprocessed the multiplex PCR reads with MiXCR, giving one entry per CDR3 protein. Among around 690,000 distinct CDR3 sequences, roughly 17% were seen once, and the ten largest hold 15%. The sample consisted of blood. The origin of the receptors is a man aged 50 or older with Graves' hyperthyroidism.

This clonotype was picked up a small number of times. In DNA form, the CDR3 reads TGCGCCAGCAGCGTGTACCTAGGCACAGATACGCAGTATTTT. Translating it yields CASSVYLGTDTQYF. The chain couples TRBV5-1 to TRBJ2-3; D is undetermined. CDR1 is SGHRS, CDR2 YFSETQ, per germline. Deletions cut 4 bases from V and 1 base from J, with 10 bases between. CDR3 length: 14 residues.

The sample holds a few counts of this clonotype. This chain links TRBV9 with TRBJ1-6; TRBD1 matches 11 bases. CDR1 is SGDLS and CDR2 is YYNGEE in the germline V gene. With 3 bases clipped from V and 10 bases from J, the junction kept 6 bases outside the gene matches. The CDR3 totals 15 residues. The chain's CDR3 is CASSDRTGGRSPLHF. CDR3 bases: TGTGCCAGCAGCGACCGGACAGGGGGCAGATCACCCCTCCACTTT.

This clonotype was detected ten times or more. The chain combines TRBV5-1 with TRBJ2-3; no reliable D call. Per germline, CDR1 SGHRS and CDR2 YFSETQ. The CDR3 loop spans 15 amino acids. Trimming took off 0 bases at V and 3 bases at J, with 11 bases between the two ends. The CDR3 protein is CASSLGAVRTDTQYF. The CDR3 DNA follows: TGCGCCAGCAGCTTGGGTGCGGTTAGGACAGATACGCAGTATTTT.

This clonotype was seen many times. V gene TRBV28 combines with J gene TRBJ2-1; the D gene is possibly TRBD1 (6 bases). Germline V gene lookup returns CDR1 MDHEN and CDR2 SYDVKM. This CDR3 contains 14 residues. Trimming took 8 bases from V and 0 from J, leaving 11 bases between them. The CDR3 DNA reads TGTGCCAGCCAGGGGTCGAGCTCCTACAATGAGCAGTTCTTC. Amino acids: CASQGSSSYNEQFF.

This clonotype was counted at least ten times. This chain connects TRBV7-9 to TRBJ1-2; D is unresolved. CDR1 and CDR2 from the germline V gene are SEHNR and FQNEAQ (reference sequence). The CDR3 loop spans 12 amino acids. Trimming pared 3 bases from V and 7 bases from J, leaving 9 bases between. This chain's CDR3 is CASSFGEFGYTF. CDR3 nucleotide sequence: TGTGCCAGCAGCTTTGGGGAGTTTGGCTACACCTTC.

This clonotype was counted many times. CDR3 DNA sequence: TGTGCCAGCAGTAATGTTGGGTTCAAGGCGCTCTCTGGGGCCAACGTCCTGACTTTC. It specifies CASSNVGFKALSGANVLTF. This chain links TRBV11-2 with TRBJ2-6, with D hard to call. The CDR3 length is 19 residues. Trimming left V 6 bases short and J 0 bases short, with 21 bases between. CDR1 SGHAT and CDR2 FQNNGV come from the germline V gene. Variable domain in full (rest from reference TRBV11-2 and TRBJ2-6): EAGVAQSPRYKIIEKRQSVAFWCNPISGHATLYWYQQILGQGPKLLIQFQNNGVVDDSQLPKDRFSAERLKGVDSTLKIQPAKLEDSAVYLCASSNVGFKALSGANVLTFGAGSRLTVL.

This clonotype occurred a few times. CDR3 region: CSARSGGPGGLHPTEAFF. In DNA form, the CDR3 reads TGCAGTGCTAGATCAGGGGGGCCGGGGGGCCTACATCCCACTGAAGCTTTCTTT. V usage is TRBV20-1 and J usage is TRBJ1-1; 7 bases map to TRBD1. Losses at the gene ends were 2 bases for V and 4 bases for J; bases not matched to a gene: 19. Germline V gene sequence: CDR1 DFQATT, CDR2 SNEGSKA (reference sequence). The CDR3 is made up of 18 amino acids.

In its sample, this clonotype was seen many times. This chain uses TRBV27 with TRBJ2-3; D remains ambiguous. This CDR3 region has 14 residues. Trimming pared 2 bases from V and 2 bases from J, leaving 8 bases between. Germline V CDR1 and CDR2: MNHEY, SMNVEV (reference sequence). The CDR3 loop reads CASSLTPDTDTQYF. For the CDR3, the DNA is TGTGCCAGCAGTTTAACTCCTGACACAGATACGCAGTATTTT.

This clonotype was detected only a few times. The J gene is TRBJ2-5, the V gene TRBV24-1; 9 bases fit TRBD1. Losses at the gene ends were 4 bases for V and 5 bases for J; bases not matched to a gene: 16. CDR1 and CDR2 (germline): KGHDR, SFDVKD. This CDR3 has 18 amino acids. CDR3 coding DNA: TGTGCCACCAGTGACCCGAGAGCCGGGACAGGGTTTTTGGAGACCCAGTACTTC. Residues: CATSDPRAGTGFLETQYF.

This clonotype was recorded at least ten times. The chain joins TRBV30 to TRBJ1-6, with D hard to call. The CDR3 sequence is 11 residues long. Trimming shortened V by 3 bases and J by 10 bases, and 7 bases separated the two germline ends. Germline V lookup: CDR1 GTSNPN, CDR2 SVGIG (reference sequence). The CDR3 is CAWRESSPLHF. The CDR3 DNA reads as TGTGCCTGGAGGGAAAGCTCACCCCTCCACTTT.

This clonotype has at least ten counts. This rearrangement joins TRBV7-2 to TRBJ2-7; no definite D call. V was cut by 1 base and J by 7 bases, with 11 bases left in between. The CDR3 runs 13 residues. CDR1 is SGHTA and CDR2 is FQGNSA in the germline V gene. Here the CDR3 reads CASSLGITREQYF. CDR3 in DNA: TGTGCCAGCAGCTTAGGTATTACGAGGGAGCAGTACTTC.

The CDR3 loop reads CASSRLSRTEETQYF. CDR3 in DNA: TGCGCCAGCAGCCGCCTAAGCCGGACAGAAGAGACCCAGTACTTC. The chain joins TRBV4-1 to TRBJ2-5, with TRBD1 as a possible D gene (6 bases). V lost 4 bases and J 3 bases, leaving 15 bases between the germline ends. The CDR3 contains 15 residues. Germline CDR1 reads MGHRA; CDR2 reads YSYEKL.

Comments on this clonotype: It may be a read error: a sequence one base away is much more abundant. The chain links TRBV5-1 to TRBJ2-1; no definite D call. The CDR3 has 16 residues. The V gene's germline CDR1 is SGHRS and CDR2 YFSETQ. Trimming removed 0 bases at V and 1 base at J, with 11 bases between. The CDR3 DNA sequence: TGCGCCAGCAGCTTGGCCCCGGGTAAGTCCTACAATGAGCAGTTCTTC. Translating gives CASSLAPGKSYNEQFF.

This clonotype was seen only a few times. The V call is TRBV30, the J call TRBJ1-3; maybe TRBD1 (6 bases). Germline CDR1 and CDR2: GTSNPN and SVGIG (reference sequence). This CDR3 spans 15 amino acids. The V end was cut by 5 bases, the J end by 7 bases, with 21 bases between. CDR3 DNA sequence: TGTGCCTGGCGGCGAGGGGGAGATGTAGTCAACACCATATATTTT. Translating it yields CAWRRGGDVVNTIYF. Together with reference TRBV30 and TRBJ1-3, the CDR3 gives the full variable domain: SQTIHQWPATLVQPVGSPLSLECTVEGTSNPNLYWYRQAAGRGLQLLFYSVGIGQISSEVPQNLSASRPQDRQFILSSKKLLLSDSGFYLCAWRRGGDVVNTIYFGEGSWLTVV.

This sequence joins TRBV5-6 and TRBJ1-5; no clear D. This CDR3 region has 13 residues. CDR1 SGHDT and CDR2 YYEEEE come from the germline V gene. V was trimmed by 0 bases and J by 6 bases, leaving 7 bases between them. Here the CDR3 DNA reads TGTGCCAGCAGCTTGGGGTCGGCTCAGCCCCAGCATTTT. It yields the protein CASSLGSAQPQHF. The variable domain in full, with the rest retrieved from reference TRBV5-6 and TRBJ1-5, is DAGVTQSPTHLIKTRGQQVTLRCSPKSGHDTVSWYQQALGQGPQFIFQYYEEEERQRGNFPDRFSGHQFPNYSSELNVNALLLGDSALYLCASSLGSAQPQHFGDGTRLSIL.

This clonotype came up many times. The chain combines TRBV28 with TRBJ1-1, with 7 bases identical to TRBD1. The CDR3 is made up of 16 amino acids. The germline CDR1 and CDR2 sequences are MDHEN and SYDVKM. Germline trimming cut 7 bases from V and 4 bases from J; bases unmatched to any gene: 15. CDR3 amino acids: CASTYDRDRFGTEAFF. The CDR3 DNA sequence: TGTGCCAGCACCTACGATCGGGACAGATTTGGCACTGAAGCTTTCTTT.

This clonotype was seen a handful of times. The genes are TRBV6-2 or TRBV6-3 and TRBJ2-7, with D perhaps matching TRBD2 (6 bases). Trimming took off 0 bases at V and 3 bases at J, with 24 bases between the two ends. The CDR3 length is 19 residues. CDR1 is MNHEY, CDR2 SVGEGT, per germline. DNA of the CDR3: TGTGCCAGCAGTTACTCAACCGGACCCCGGGACTCCGGCTTCTACGAGCAGTACTTC. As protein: CASSYSTGPRDSGFYEQYF.

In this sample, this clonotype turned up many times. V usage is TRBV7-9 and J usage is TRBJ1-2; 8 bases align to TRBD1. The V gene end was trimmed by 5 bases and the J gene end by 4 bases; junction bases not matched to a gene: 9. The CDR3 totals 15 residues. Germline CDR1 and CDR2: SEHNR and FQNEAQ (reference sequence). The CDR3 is CASSASGGLGYGYTF. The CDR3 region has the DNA TGTGCCAGCAGCGCTTCAGGGGGCCTGGGCTATGGCTACACCTTC.

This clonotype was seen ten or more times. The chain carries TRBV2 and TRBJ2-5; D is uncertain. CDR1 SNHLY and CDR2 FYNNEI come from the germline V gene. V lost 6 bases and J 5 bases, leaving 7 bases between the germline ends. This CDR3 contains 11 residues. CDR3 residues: CASRGMETQYF. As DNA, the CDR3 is TGTGCCAGCAGGGGAATGGAGACCCAGTACTTC.

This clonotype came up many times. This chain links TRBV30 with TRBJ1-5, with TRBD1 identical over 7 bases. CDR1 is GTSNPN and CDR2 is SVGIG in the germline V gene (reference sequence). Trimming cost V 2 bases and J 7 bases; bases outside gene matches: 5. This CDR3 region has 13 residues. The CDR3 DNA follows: TGTGCCTGGAGTAATCAGGGGGACCAGCCCCAGCATTTT. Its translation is CAWSNQGDQPQHF.

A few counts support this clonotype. CDR3 nucleotides: TGTGCCAGCAGGGTGGCCACCGGGGAGCTGTTTTTT. Translation gives CASRVATGELFF. This sequence joins TRBV7-6 and TRBJ2-2; D not resolved. CDR3 size: 12 residues. Between the trimmed V and J ends, which lost 6 bases and 4 bases, there was a span of 6 bases. The V gene's germline CDR1 is SGHVS and CDR2 FNYEAQ.

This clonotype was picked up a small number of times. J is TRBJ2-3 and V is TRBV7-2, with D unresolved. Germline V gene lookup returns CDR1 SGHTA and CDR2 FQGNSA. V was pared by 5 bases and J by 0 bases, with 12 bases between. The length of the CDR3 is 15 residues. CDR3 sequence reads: CASSKTYGSTDTQYF. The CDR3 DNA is TGTGCCAGCAGCAAGACCTACGGGAGCACAGATACGCAGTATTTT.

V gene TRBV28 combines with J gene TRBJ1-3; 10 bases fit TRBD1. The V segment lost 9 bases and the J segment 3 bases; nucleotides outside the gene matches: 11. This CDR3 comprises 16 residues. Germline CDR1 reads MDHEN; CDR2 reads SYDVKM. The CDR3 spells CASNPGQGLFGNTIYF. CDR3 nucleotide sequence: TGTGCCAGTAATCCGGGACAGGGGTTATTTGGAAACACCATATATTTT.

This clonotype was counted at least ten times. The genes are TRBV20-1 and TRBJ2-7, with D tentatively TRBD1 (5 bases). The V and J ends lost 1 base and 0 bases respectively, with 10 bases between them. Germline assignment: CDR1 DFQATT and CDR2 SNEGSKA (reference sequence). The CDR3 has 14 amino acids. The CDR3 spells CSARGDSVSYEQYF. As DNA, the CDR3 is TGCAGTGCTAGAGGTGACAGCGTCTCCTACGAGCAGTACTTC.

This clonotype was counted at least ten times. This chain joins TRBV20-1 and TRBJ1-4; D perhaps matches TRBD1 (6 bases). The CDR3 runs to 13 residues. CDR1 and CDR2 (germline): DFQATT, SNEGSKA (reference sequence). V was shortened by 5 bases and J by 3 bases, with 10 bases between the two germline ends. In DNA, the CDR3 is TGCAGTGCTCACAGGGATGCTAATGAAAAACTGTTTTTT. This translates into CSAHRDANEKLFF.